This is a list of T cell receptor beta chains from one sample in a study of T-cell memory formation after mild COVID-19. TCRdb redid the calling of the 5' RACE reads with MiXCR, one entry per CDR3 protein. The sample has 250,000 or so distinct CDR3 sequences, approximately 19% seen once. Sequenced material: PBMCs or a T cell subset sorted from them (not recorded which). All receptors come from a young man who had mild COVID-19 (a few samples of this study predate the infection). Cell type and time point are not known. Both conserved end residues are part of each CDR3.

TRBV6-1	TRBJ2-5	CASTRAGGLETQYF
TRBV29-1	TRBJ2-7	CSVEARGGVYPYSYEQYF
TRBV6-5	TRBJ2-1	CASSGGTSSYNEQFF
TRBV6-2/TRBV6-3	TRBJ2-7	CASRPGGIYEQYF
TRBV7-9	TRBJ2-3	CASSSLIITQYF
TRBV5-1	TRBJ2-1	CASSFGAANEQFF
TRBV12-3/TRBV12-4	TRBJ1-3	CASSLAGVGNTIYF
TRBV24-1	TRBJ1-5	CATSGTYNQPQHF
TRBV4-3	TRBJ2-6	CASSQDTGGSGANVLTF
TRBV3-2	TRBJ2-2	CASSRTHPPGHPQLSGRGELFF
TRBV12-3/TRBV12-4	TRBJ1-1	CASTLGLQATEAFF
TRBV2	TRBJ2-1	CASRRTSGYNEQFF
TRBV7-3	TRBJ2-3	CASSVAGSSTDTQYF
TRBV7-2	TRBJ2-5	CASSSRREGWETQYF
TRBV6-6	TRBJ2-7	CASNPTGGVYEQYF
TRBV9	TRBJ2-3	CASSGKPDTQYF
TRBV4-2	TRBJ2-1	CASSQTGVEQFF
TRBV20-1	TRBJ1-1	CSARRTRGGNTEAFF
TRBV18	TRBJ1-2	CASSPLAGRYGYTF
TRBV12-3/TRBV12-4	TRBJ1-2	CASSFWAGYTF
TRBV5-1	TRBJ2-3	CASSAEEGPSTDTQYF
TRBV6-2/TRBV6-3	TRBJ2-5	CASSDRGSLKTQYF
TRBV28	TRBJ2-2	CASSFSDGAGELFF
TRBV6-4	TRBJ2-1	CASSETSGGYDEQFF
TRBV7-2	TRBJ2-5	CASTPRGGLARVF
TRBV15	TRBJ1-4	CATSRGGGGEKLFF